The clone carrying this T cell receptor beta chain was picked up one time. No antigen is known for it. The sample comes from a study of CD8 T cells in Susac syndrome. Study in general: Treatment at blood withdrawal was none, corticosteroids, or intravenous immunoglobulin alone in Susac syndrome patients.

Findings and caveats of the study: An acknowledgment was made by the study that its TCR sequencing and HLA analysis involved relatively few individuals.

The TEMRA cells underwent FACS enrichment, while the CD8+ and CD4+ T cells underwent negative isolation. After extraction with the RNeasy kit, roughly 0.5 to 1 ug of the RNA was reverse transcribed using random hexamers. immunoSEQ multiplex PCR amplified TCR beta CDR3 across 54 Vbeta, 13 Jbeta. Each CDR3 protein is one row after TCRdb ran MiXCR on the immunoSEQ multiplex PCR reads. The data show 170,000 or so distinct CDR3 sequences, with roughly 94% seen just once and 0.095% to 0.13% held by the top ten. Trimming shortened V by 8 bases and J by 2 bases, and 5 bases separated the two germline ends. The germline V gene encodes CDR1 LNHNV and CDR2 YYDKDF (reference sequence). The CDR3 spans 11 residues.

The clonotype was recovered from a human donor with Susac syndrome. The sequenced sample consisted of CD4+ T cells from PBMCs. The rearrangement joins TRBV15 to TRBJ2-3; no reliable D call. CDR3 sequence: CATRVTDTQYF. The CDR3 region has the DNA TGTGCCACCCGGGTCACAGATACGCAGTATTTT.